The clone carrying this T cell receptor (beta chain) has just a few counts. What it recognizes is unknown. Each CDR3 protein gets one entry after TCRdb re-called the reads with MiXCR. The table lists about 58,000 distinct CDR3 sequences, 20% of them singletons. V trimming: 3 bases; J trimming: 5 bases; junction bases outside the gene matches: 9. CDR1 is SGHNT, CDR2 YYREEE, per germline (reference sequence). This CDR3 is 15 amino acids long. This entry belongs to a study of T cell repertoires in cytomegalovirus infection. As for the study in general: Indicated by public TCR beta signatures were CMV infection and matching HLA type. Regarding the study as a whole: Public TCR beta family frequency separated CMV-and-HLA carriers, including in an independent cohort. The ex vivo response was dominated by HLA-C-restricted CMV-specific TCR beta clonotypes.

The chain is built from TRBV5-4 and TRBJ2-7; 9 nucleotides agree with TRBD1. This TCR came from a human donor in good health (CMV status not recorded). Some clones in this sample may be carry-over from other donors' samples. The source was CD8+ T cells from cultured PBMCs, collected from culture after CMV antigen stimulation. CDR3 protein: CASSWIGDRVNEQYF. DNA for the CDR3: TGTGCCAGCAGCTGGATTGGGGACAGGGTGAACGAGCAGTACTTC.